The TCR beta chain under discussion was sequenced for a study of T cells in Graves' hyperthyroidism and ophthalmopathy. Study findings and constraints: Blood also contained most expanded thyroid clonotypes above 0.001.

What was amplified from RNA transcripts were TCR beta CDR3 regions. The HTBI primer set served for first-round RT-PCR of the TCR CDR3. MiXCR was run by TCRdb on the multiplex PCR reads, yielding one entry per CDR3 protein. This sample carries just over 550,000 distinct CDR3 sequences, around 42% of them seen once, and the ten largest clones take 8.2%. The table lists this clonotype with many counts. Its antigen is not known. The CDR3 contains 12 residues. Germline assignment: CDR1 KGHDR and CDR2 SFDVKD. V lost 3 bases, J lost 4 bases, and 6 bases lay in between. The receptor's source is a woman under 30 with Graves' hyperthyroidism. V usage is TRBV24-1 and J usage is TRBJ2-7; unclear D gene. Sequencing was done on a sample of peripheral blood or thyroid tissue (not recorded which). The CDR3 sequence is CATSDVGYEQYF. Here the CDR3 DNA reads TGTGCCACCAGTGATGTGGGGTACGAGCAGTACTTC.